This T cell receptor beta chain was recovered during a study of shared clonotypes between healthy human individuals. V lost 5 bases, J lost 2 bases, and 25 bases lay in between. This CDR3 region has 18 residues. Germline CDR1 is PRHDT and CDR2 is FYEKMQ (reference sequence). For each subset, genomic DNA was distributed in equal portions over several immunoSEQ plates. This table comes from immunoSEQ multiplex PCR, and its TCRdb copy is limited to in-frame clones, with some not included. The data contain fewer than 550,000 clones, roughly 79% of them seen just once; the ten biggest clones take up 9.5% to 15%. The study enrolled healthy HIV-negative adults without recent acute infections or vaccinations as donors.

This clonotype originated in a woman between 35 and 50 years old in good health. Some clones in this sample may be carry-over from other donors' samples. Sequencing used PBMCs. The rearrangement links TRBV13 to TRBJ2-7; D call uncertain. The CDR3 DNA sequence: TGTGCCAGCAGCCCCCGCCCTACGATACTGAGCTTCCCCTACGAGCAGTACTTC. Translating it yields CASSPRPTILSFPYEQYF.